This TCR beta chain is from a study of vaccination and CD4 T cells after COVID-19. Study-level background: Samples after vaccination came a median around 70 days past dose two, ranging 14 to 241. Each of the control cultures got a CEFX pool, an HIV-1 Nef pool, or no peptide.

With the Oncomine TCR Beta short-read assay, DNA from cultured CD4+ T cells was sequenced. Researchers extracted genomic DNA from CD4+ T cells that had been cultured. TCRdb reanalysed the PCR reads using MiXCR and keeps one entry per CDR3 protein. In the table there are under 5,000 distinct CDR3 sequences, around 82% of which are singletons. The table lists this clonotype with a count of one. What it binds is not known. One junction end does not reproduce the germline sequence, and a read error may be involved. Specified treatment: roughly ten-day PBMC culture with coronavirus spike peptide pools or control peptides (ViraFEST assay). Days 3 and 7 saw half the medium replaced with fresh IL-2 medium. The specimen sequenced was CD4+ T cells from blood, cultured in vitro. This receptor was obtained from a human donor who had recovered from COVID-19.

The CDR3 coding sequence is TGTGCCAGCAGCCGCCCTGGGACAGGGAGGGTCTTC. Protein product: CASSRPGTGRVF. The chain combines TRBV7-9 with TRBJ2-1, with 9 positions matching TRBD1. CDR3 size: 12 residues. The V gene's germline CDR1 is SEHNR and CDR2 FQNEAQ (reference sequence).